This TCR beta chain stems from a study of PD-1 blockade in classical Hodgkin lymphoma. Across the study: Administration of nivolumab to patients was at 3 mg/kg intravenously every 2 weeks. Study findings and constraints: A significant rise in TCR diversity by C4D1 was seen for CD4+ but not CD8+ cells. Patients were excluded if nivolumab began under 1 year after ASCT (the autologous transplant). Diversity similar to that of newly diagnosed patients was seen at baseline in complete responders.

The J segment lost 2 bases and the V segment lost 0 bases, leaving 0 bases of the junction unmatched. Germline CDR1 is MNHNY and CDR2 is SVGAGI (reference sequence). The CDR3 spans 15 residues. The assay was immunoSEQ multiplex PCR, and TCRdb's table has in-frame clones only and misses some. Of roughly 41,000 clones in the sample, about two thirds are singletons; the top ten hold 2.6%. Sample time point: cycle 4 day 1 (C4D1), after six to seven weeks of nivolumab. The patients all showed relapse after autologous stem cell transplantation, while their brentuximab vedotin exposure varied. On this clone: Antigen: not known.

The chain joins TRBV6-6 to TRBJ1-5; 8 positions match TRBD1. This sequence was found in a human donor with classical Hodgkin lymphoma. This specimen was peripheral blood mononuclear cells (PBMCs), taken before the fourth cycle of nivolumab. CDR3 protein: CASSYSDRGNQPQHF. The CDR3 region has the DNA TGTGCCAGCAGTTACTCGGACAGGGGCAATCAGCCCCAGCATTTT.